The 7 T cell receptor beta chains presented below share a single source sample, sequenced in a study of blood T cell repertoires in COVID-19. Here immunoSEQ multiplex PCR was the method, and the copy in TCRdb shows in-frame clones only, minus some. The sample carries about 220,000 clones, 75% to 85% recorded once. The sample was peripheral blood. The receptors derive from a man aged 50-60 years with active or convalescent COVID-19.

The V gene is TRBV7-2, the J gene TRBJ1-6, with D possibly being TRBD1 (6 bases). This CDR3 is 15 amino acids long. Germline V gives CDR1 SGHTA, CDR2 FQGNSA. Trimming took off 4 bases at V and 7 bases at J, with 14 bases between the two ends. This CDR3 is CASSSFGTKNSPLHF. Here the CDR3 DNA reads TGTGCCAGCAGCTCTTTCGGGACAAAGAATTCACCCCTCCACTTT.

The J gene is TRBJ1-5, the V gene TRBV4-1; 8 bases map to TRBD1. The V and J ends lost 3 bases and 7 bases, in that order; junction bases with no gene match: 8. CDR1 and CDR2 from the germline V gene are MGHRA and YSYEKL. The CDR3 sequence is 15 residues long. CDR3 amino acids: CASSHPGQGEQPQHF. The CDR3, as DNA: TGCGCCAGCAGCCACCCCGGACAGGGAGAACAGCCCCAGCATTTT.

The chain combines TRBV2 with TRBJ1-3, with a tentative D call TRBD1 (6 bases). Trimming pared 4 bases from V and 0 bases from J, leaving 10 bases between. Germline lookup yields CDR1 SNHLY and CDR2 FYNNEI. The CDR3 is 15 residues long. Here the CDR3 reads CASSGQVRSGNTIYF. In DNA, the CDR3 is TGTGCCAGCAGTGGACAGGTCCGCTCTGGAAACACCATATATTTT.

A note on this clone: One end of the junction fails to match germline, which may point to a read error. The rearrangement joins TRBV7-7 to TRBJ1-5; D uncertain. This CDR3 spans 15 amino acids. CDR1 and CDR2 (germline): SSHAT, FNYEAQ (reference sequence). The CDR3 region has the DNA TGTGCTAGCAGCTTCAGCAGGTCGGCCGGAGGGCCCCAGCATTTT. Its translation: CASSFSRSAGGPQHF.

The chain uses TRBV4-1 and TRBJ1-6; D possibly corresponds to TRBD1 (5 bases). The V end was cut by 4 bases, the J end by 11 bases, with 18 bases between. The CDR3 has 15 residues. Germline V CDR1 and CDR2: MGHRA, YSYEKL. The CDR3 sequence is CASSPSTVNGAPLHF. In DNA, the CDR3 is TGCGCCAGCAGCCCATCGACAGTTAATGGGGCACCCCTCCACTTT.

The V and J genes are TRBV6-5 and TRBJ1-2; 7 bases match TRBD1. Germline CDR1 reads MNHEY; CDR2 reads SVGAGI. Trimming took 6 bases from V and 8 from J; bases not matched to a gene: 9. The CDR3 is made up of 13 amino acids. Here the CDR3 DNA reads TGTGCCAGCAGGGGCCTACAGGGGAAGGGCTACACCTTC. Amino acid sequence: CASRGLQGKGYTF.

This chain joins TRBV6-2 or TRBV6-3 and TRBJ2-7; maybe TRBD2 (6 bases). CDR1 is MNHEY, CDR2 SVGEGT, per germline. Trimming took 5 bases from V and 9 from J, leaving 20 bases between them. There are 14 residues in the CDR3. The CDR3 DNA follows: TGTGCCAGCAGTGGACAAGGCGCGGGGCGCATGCAGTACTTC. This codes for CASSGQGAGRMQYF.